The 12 T cell receptor beta chains reported below all come from one sample, sequenced in a study of shared clonotypes between healthy human individuals. Measured with immunoSEQ multiplex PCR; TCRdb has only the in-frame clones, and not every one. This sample has some 1,100,000 clones, with around 78% found just once. The sequenced sample consisted of memory CD4+ T cells from PBMCs. Subset defined: CD45RA-negative fraction. These receptor sequences come from a man aged 18 to 29 in good health. Some clones in this sample may be carry-over from other donors' samples.

The CDR3 DNA reads as TGTGCCAGCAGTTCCCTGAACACCGGGGAGCTGTTTTTT. Its translation: CASSSLNTGELFF. V and J are TRBV6-5 and TRBJ2-2; D ambiguous. The length of the CDR3 is 13 residues. In germline, CDR1 is MNHEY, CDR2 SVGAGI. V lost 4 bases, J lost 1 base, and 4 bases lay in between.

This clone was picked up a small number of times. The gene calls are TRBV9 and TRBJ2-5; 11 nucleotides line up with TRBD2. Trimming cost V 0 bases and J 1 base; bases outside gene matches: 2. Germline V gene lookup returns CDR1 SGDLS and CDR2 YYNGEE. The CDR3 spans 16 residues. CDR3 amino acids: CASSVVGTSGQETQYF. CDR3 bases: TGTGCCAGCAGCGTAGTTGGGACTAGCGGCCAAGAGACCCAGTACTTC.

The chain employs TRBV5-1 and TRBJ2-7, with no clear D. CDR3 length: 14 residues. V lost 0 bases and J lost 3, with 10 bases in between. The germline V gene encodes CDR1 SGHRS and CDR2 YFSETQ. CDR3 nucleotides: TGCGCCAGCAGCTTGGCCACACATGGCTACGAGCAGTACTTC. Its translation is CASSLATHGYEQYF.

The gene calls are TRBV20-1 and TRBJ1-2; perhaps TRBD1 as D (6 bases). The germline CDR1 and CDR2 sequences are DFQATT and SNEGSKA (reference sequence). V gave up 6 bases and J gave up 10 bases, with 12 bases separating them. The CDR3 covers 10 residues. The CDR3: CSASEGDYTF. CDR3 coding DNA: TGCAGTGCCTCGGAGGGGGACTACACCTTC.

The V and J genes are TRBV9 and TRBJ2-1, with 9 bases that match TRBD2. CDR1 and CDR2 (germline): SGDLS, YYNGEE. CDR3 length: 15 amino acids. Germline trimming cut 3 bases from V and 8 bases from J; bases unmatched to any gene: 9. CDR3 region: CASSAGTSRVHEQFF. Written as DNA, the CDR3 is TGTGCCAGCAGCGCCGGGACTAGCAGGGTCCATGAGCAGTTCTTC.

The chain uses TRBV6-5 and TRBJ2-1; the D gene is possibly TRBD1 (6 bases). The CDR3 contains 15 residues. The V and J ends lost 2 bases and 4 bases respectively, with 12 bases between them. Germline-derived CDR1 and CDR2 are MNHEY and SVGAGI. CDR3 in amino acids: CASSYEGGTYNEQFF. Written as DNA, the CDR3 is TGTGCCAGCAGTTACGAAGGGGGAACTTACAATGAGCAGTTCTTC.

The chain combines TRBV28 with TRBJ2-3, with no clear D. V lost 1 base and J 4 bases, leaving 12 bases between the germline ends. The CDR3 totals 15 residues. CDR1 is MDHEN and CDR2 is SYDVKM in the germline V gene. Here the CDR3 DNA reads TGTGCCAGCAGTTTATACGAGCTTGGGGCAGATACGCAGTATTTT. Translating it yields CASSLYELGADTQYF.

As regards this clone: This is likely an artifact of a read error, given a far larger clone one base away. A read error is likely, as this CDR3 ends without the conserved phenylalanine or tryptophan. The gene calls are TRBV6-5 and TRBJ2-7, with 9 bases aligning to TRBD2. Looked up from germline, CDR1 is MNHEY and CDR2 is SVGAGI. This CDR3 comprises 12 residues. V was clipped by 9 bases and J by 4 bases; unmatched bases: 4. The CDR3 sequence is CASMTSGYEQYL. The CDR3 DNA follows: TGTGCCAGTATGACTAGCGGATACGAGCAGTACCTC.

This chain joins TRBV6-1 and TRBJ2-7; 7 nucleotides match TRBD2. V was clipped by 0 bases and J by 2 bases; unmatched bases: 10. Germline CDR1 reads MNHNS; CDR2 reads SASEGT. This CDR3 has 17 residues. The CDR3 DNA is TGTGCCAGCAGTGAAGCGCTTCGGGGGAGGGGACCCTACGAGCAGTACTTC. Translation gives CASSEALRGRGPYEQYF.

The V gene is TRBV9, the J gene TRBJ2-2, with 7 nucleotides matching TRBD2. J was trimmed by 4 bases and V by 3 bases; bases with no gene match: 9. Germline CDR1 and CDR2: SGDLS and YYNGEE. The CDR3 consists of 16 residues. CDR3 nucleotide sequence: TGTGCCAGCAGCGCCCCCGCGGGGGTGGGCACCGGGGAGCTGTTTTTT. It encodes CASSAPAGVGTGELFF. Full variable domain (missing parts from reference TRBV9 and TRBJ2-2): DSGVTQTPKHLITATGQRVTLRCSPRSGDLSVYWYQQSLDQGLQFLIQYYNGEERAKGNILERFSAQQFPDLHSELNLSSLELGDSALYFCASSAPAGVGTGELFFGEGSRLTVL.

Regarding this clone: At one end, the junction sequence differs from germline, possibly due to a read error. The chain combines TRBV28 with TRBJ1-5; 10 bases are a match to TRBD1. The germline V gene encodes CDR1 MDHEN and CDR2 SYDVKM. CDR3 length: 16 amino acids. CDR3 in amino acids: CASRLSGQGVYQPQHF. Written as DNA, the CDR3 is TGTGCCAGCAGGTTATCCGGACAGGGGGTATATCAGCCCCAGCATTTT.

The chain links TRBV9 to TRBJ1-5; the D is unclear. Germline V gene data show CDR1 as SGDLS and CDR2 as YYNGEE. Trimming shortened V by 4 bases and J by 7 bases, and 15 bases separated the two germline ends. The CDR3 runs 14 residues. CDR3 region: CASSPSSGGQPQHF. The CDR3 region has the DNA TGTGCCAGCAGCCCGAGTTCGGGCGGCCAGCCCCAGCATTTT.